This T cell receptor beta chain originates from a study of cytomegalovirus exposure and HLA in healthy donors. Study as a whole: Previous work identified 117 million unique TCR beta sequences from about 179 million T cells.

Looked up from germline, CDR1 is LGHNA and CDR2 is YSLEER. This CDR3 has 15 residues. The ends were cut back, 0 bases at V and 1 base at J, with 9 bases in the middle. Overall study findings and caveats: The study put about 180 TCR beta chains on its list as cytomegalovirus-associated. Later on, an analysis showed TCR association rates differing by HLA locus, with DRB1 the most and HLA-C the fewest.

It was healthy bone marrow donors who served as donors. PCR was performed using 60 Vbeta and 13 Jbeta primers. The assay was immunoSEQ multiplex PCR, and TCRdb's table has in-frame clones only and misses some. The sample consists of about 120,000 clones, roughly 70% of them appearing once. In the case of this clone: The antigen is undetermined.

Sequencing was carried out using PBMCs. The rearrangement joins TRBV4-3 to TRBJ1-2; D is unclear. This receptor was identified in a woman in her thirties or forties in good health and CMV-seropositive. Here the CDR3 reads CASSQDKADNYGYTF. CDR3 DNA sequence: TGCGCCAGCAGCCAAGACAAGGCGGATAACTATGGCTACACCTTC.